This T cell receptor beta chain appears in the sequencing data of a study of memory B cells and T cells in multiple sclerosis. Stimulus-free culture yielded autoproliferating CFSE-dim and non-proliferating CFSE-high T cells, each sequenced separately. Cultures began with some 49 million CFSE-labeled PBMCs, unstimulated for 7 to 8 days, with replicate wells pooled. This CDR3 spans 21 amino acids. Germline CDR1 and CDR2: SGHRS and YFSETQ. V was cut by 4 bases and J by 6 bases, with 35 bases left in between. To note about this clone: Its antigen is unknown.

Profiled with immunoSEQ multiplex PCR; TCRdb holds only in-frame clones, not every one. The data contain approximately 47,000 clones, around 80% of them singletons. Sequencing used PBMCs from blood kept in culture. The receptor comes from a human donor with multiple sclerosis. J is TRBJ1-3 and V is TRBV5-1; no reliable D call. The CDR3 coding sequence is TGCGCCAGCAGCCGAACTCAACACAGAGCACTCAACTTTCCTCTGGAAAACACCATATATTTT. It translates to CASSRTQHRALNFPLENTIYF.